This note documents a single T cell receptor (beta chain) sequence. V lost 4 bases to trimming and J lost 2 bases; unmatched junction nucleotides: 10. There are 16 residues in the CDR3. From germline, CDR1 is SGHDT and CDR2 YYEEEE. This sample is part of a study of response to subunit inactivated influenza vaccine. TCRdb used MiXCR to reprocess the RT-PCR reads, holding one entry per CDR3 protein. The repertoire holds roughly 290,000 distinct CDR3 sequences, with just over 20% as singletons. The J gene is TRBJ2-5, the V gene TRBV5-6, with 8 bases matching TRBD2. The starting material was PBMCs from blood, obtained less than 22 months after vaccination. The clonotype comes from a man between 50 and 75 years old who received an inactivated influenza vaccine. The CDR3 loop is CASSLGPSGLQETQYF. CDR3 sequence (DNA): TGTGCCAGCAGCCTCGGTCCTAGCGGGCTACAAGAGACCCAGTACTTC.